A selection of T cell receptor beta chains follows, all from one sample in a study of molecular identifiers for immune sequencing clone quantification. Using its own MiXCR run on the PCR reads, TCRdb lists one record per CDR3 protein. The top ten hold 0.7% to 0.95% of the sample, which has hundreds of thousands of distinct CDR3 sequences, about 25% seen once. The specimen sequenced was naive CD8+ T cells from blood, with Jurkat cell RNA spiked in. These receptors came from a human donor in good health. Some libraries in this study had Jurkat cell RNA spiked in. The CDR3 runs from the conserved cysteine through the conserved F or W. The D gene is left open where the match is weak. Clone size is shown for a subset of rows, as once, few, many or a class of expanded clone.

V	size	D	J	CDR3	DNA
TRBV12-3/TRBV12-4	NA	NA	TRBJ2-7	CASSLRDITAYEQYF	TGTGCCAGCAGTTTACGGGACATTACGGCCTACGAGCAGTACTTC
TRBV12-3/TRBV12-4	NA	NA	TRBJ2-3	CASTWDSDTQYF	TGTGCCAGCACCTGGGACTCAGATACGCAGTATTTT
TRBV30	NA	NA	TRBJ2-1	CAWTNTPGNEQFF	TGTGCCTGGACAAACACCCCCGGGAATGAGCAGTTCTTC
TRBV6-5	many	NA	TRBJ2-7	CASSYLGPAYEQYF	TGTGCCAGCAGTTACCTAGGGCCTGCCTACGAGCAGTACTTC
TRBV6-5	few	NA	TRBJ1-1	CASSYSGYLNTEAFF	TGTGCCAGCAGTTACAGTGGTTACCTGAACACTGAAGCTTTCTTT
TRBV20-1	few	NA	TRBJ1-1	CSADRRENTEAFF	TGCAGTGCAGATCGACGCGAAAACACTGAAGCTTTCTTT
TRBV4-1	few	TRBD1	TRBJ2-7	CASSQEWGTDEQYF	TGCGCCAGCAGCCAAGAATGGGGGACAGACGAGCAGTACTTC
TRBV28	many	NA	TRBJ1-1	CVSSLGTEAFF	TGTGTAAGCAGCCTCGGCACTGAAGCTTTCTTT
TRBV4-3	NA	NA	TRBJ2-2	CASSQEVGVGGELFF	TGCGCCAGCAGCCAAGAAGTGGGAGTGGGCGGGGAGCTGTTTTTT
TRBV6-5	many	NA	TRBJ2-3	CASISRSKRQVGDTQYF	TGTGCCAGCATTTCTCGATCTAAAAGACAGGTGGGGGATACGCAGTATTTT
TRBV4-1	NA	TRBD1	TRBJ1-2	CASSPQSGQDPPMHTF	TGCGCCAGCAGCCCGCAATCTGGACAGGACCCACCTATGCACACCTTC
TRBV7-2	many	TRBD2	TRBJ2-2	CASSSALAGLSTGELFF	TGTGCCAGCAGTTCCGCGCTAGCGGGATTGTCCACCGGGGAGCTGTTTTTT
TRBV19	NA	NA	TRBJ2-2	CASSGLRQLTKREADTGKLFF	TGTGCCAGTAGTGGGCTGCGGCAATTGACAAAGAGAGAAGCAGACACCGGGAAGCTGTTTTTT
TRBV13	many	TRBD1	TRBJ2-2	CASSPTTGTGRTGELFF	TGTGCCAGCAGCCCAACAACTGGGACAGGGAGGACCGGGGAGCTGTTTTTT
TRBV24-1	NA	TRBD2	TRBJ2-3	CATSDSLAAGRTDTQYF	TGTGCCACCAGTGATTCACTAGCGGCGGGGAGGACAGATACGCAGTATTTT
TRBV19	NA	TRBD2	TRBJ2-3	CASSIVRASGDSDTQYF	TGTGCCAGTAGTATAGTTCGGGCTAGCGGAGATTCAGATACGCAGTATTTT
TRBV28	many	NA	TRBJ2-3	CASYRVDTQYF	TGTGCCAGCTATAGGGTGGATACGCAGTATTTT
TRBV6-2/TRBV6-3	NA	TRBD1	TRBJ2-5	CASQGQGAIREETQYF	TGTGCCAGCCAAGGACAGGGGGCGATTCGGGAAGAGACCCAGTACTTC
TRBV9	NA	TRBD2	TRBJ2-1	CASSPEGLALWGEQFF	TGTGCCAGCAGCCCCGAGGGACTAGCGCTTTGGGGTGAGCAGTTCTTC
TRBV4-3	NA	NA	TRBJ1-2	CASRQAGPGAEGSPF	TGCGCCAGCCGCCAAGCTGGCCCGGGGGCTGAAGGCTCCCCCTTC
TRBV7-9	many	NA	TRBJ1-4	CASSFGVATNEKLFF	TGTGCCAGCAGCTTCGGAGTAGCAACTAATGAAAAACTGTTTTTT
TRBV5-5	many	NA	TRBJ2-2	CASSLGPGTGELFF	TGTGCCAGCAGCTTGGGCCCGGGCACCGGGGAGCTGTTTTTT
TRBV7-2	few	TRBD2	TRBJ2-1	CASSQVSGIVYNEQFF	TGTGCCAGCAGCCAAGTCAGCGGGATAGTCTACAATGAGCAGTTCTTC
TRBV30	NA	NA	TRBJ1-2	CAWTEGAYGYTF	TGTGCCTGGACGGAGGGTGCCTATGGCTACACCTTC
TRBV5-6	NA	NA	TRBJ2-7	CASSLPAGVWYEQYF	TGTGCCAGCAGCTTGCCGGCAGGGGTTTGGTACGAGCAGTACTTC
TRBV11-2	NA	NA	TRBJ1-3	CASSRGRLGNPIYF	TGTGCCAGCAGCCGCGGACGGCTCGGAAACCCCATATATTTT
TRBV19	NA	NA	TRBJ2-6	CASSMGPVSGANVLPF	TGTGCCAGTAGTATGGGACCAGTATCTGGGGCCAACGTCCTGCCTTTC
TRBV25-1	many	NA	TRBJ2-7	CASSRTGGSEQYF	TGTGCCAGCTCCCGAACCGGGGGCAGCGAGCAGTACTTC
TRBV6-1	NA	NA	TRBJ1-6	CANSEGEGIYNSPLHF	TGTGCCAACAGTGAGGGAGAGGGGATCTATAATTCACCCCTCCACTTT
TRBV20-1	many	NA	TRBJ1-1	CSARGGAAEAFF	TGCAGTGCTAGAGGGGGGGCTGCTGAAGCTTTCTTT
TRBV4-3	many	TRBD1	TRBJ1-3	CASSQGVTGQVGNTIYF	TGCGCCAGCAGCCAGGGAGTTACTGGACAGGTTGGAAACACCATATATTTT
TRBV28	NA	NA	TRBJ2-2	CASSFRTVFTGELFF	TGTGCCAGCAGTTTCCGAACGGTGTTCACCGGGGAGCTGTTTTTT
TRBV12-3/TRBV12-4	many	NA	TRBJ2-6	CASTPFSGPSVANVLTF	TGTGCCAGCACTCCCTTTTCTGGGCCCAGCGTGGCCAACGTCCTGACTTTC
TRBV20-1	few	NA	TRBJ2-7	CSARDASDRTSYEQYF	TGCAGTGCTAGAGACGCCTCTGACAGGACTTCCTACGAGCAGTACTTC
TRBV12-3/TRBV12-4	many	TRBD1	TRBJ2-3	CASSDRGANTQYF	TGTGCCAGCAGTGACAGGGGTGCAAATACGCAGTATTTT
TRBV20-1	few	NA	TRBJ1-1	CSARGGRRGLNTEAFF	TGCAGTGCTAGAGGAGGGCGGAGGGGACTGAACACTGAAGCTTTCTTT
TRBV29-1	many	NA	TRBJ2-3	CSVEGQESTDTQYF	TGCAGCGTTGAAGGACAGGAAAGCACAGATACGCAGTATTTT
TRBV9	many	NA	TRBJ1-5	CASSEDNSNQPQHF	TGTGCCAGCAGCGAAGACAATAGCAATCAGCCCCAGCATTTT
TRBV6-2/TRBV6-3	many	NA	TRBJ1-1	CASSYYRAGEAFF	TGTGCCAGCAGTTACTACAGGGCAGGTGAAGCTTTCTTT
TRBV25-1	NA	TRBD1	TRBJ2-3	CASRGRDRGPPSTDTQYF	TGTGCCAGCAGGGGACGGGACAGGGGACCGCCGAGCACAGATACGCAGTATTTT
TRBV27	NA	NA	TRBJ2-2	CASSAVSVRGTTGELFF	TGTGCCAGCAGCGCCGTCAGTGTCAGGGGTACCACCGGGGAGCTGTTTTTT
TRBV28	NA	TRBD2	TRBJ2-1	CASSSPYGSSGSGANEQFF	TGTGCCAGCAGTTCCCCATATGGTTCTAGCGGGAGTGGGGCCAATGAGCAGTTCTTC
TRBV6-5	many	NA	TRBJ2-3	CASSYSHRAEEDTQYF	TGTGCCAGCAGTTACTCGCATAGGGCCGAGGAGGATACGCAGTATTTT
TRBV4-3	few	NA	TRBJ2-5	CASSHMMGMGETQYF	TGCGCCAGCAGCCACATGATGGGTATGGGAGAGACCCAGTACTTC
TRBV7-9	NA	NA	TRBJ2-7	CSSSSLGDEQYF	TGTTCCAGCAGTTCCCTCGGGGACGAGCAGTACTTC
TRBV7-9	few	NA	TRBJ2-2	CASSQPGPGTGELFF	TGTGCCAGCAGCCAACCCGGGCCAGGGACCGGGGAGCTGTTTTTT
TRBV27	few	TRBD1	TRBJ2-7	CASSLTGVVSYEQYF	TGTGCCAGCAGTTTAACAGGGGTGGTCTCCTACGAGCAGTACTTC
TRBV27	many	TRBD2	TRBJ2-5	CASSFLGEGLQTQYF	TGTGCCAGCAGTTTTCTGGGGGAGGGCCTCCAGACCCAGTACTTC